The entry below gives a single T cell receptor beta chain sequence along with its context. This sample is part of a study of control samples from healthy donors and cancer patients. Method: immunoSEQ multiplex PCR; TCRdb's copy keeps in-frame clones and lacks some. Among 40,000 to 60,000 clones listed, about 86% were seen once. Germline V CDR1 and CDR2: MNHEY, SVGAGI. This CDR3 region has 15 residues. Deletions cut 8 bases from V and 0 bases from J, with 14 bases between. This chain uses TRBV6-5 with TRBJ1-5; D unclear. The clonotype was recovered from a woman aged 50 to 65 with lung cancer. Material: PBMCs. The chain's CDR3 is CASEAKGYSNQPQHF. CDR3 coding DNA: TGTGCCAGCGAAGCGAAAGGCTATAGCAATCAGCCCCAGCATTTT.